This entry lists 12 T cell receptor beta chains sequenced from one sample in a study of T cell responses to AZD1222 COVID-19 vaccine. Profiling relied on immunoSEQ multiplex PCR, and the TCRdb table lists in-frame clones only, not all of them. The sample comprises fewer than 120,000 clones, around nine tenths of which are singletons, and 3.2% rests with the top ten. The sequences come from peripheral blood, collected on day 0 of AZD1222 vaccination. The receptor set was obtained from an adult in good health.

This chain links TRBV18 with TRBJ1-5, with D unresolved. Between the trimmed V and J ends, which lost 4 bases and 3 bases, there was a span of 7 bases. This CDR3 has 13 residues. Per the germline V gene, CDR1 is KGHSH and CDR2 is LQKENI. Here the CDR3 reads CASSLSYNQPQHF. Written as DNA, the CDR3 is TGTGCCAGCTCACTGTCCTACAATCAGCCCCAGCATTTT.

V gene TRBV2 combines with J gene TRBJ2-7; D gene ambiguous. Germline CDR1 SNHLY, CDR2 FYNNEI. V dropped 3 bases and J dropped 3 bases, with 12 bases sitting between them. CDR3 size: 14 residues. The DNA of the CDR3 is TGTGCCAGCAGTGACGGTTCCGAATACTACGAGCAGTACTTC. Its protein is CASSDGSEYYEQYF.

This chain links TRBV7-2 with TRBJ1-2, with D hard to call. V lost 4 bases and J 4 bases, leaving 13 bases between the germline ends. The CDR3 consists of 14 residues. Germline CDR1 is SGHTA and CDR2 is FQGNSA. CDR3 in amino acids: CASSSPQTLYGYTF. The CDR3 bases are TGTGCCAGCAGCTCCCCTCAGACTCTCTATGGCTACACCTTC.

This rearrangement joins TRBV7-9 to TRBJ2-2; D remains unclear. The germline CDR1 and CDR2 sequences are SEHNR and FQNEAQ (reference sequence). The germline V and J ends were trimmed by 5 bases and 5 bases, with 15 bases remaining between them. CDR3 length: 15 residues. The CDR3 loop reads CASSPHGDATGELFF. In nucleotides, the CDR3 is TGTGCCAGCAGCCCCCATGGTGACGCTACCGGGGAGCTGTTTTTT.

The chain carries TRBV27 and TRBJ2-5; perhaps TRBD2 as D (6 bases). Germline lookup yields CDR1 MNHEY and CDR2 SMNVEV (reference sequence). Trimming left V 5 bases short and J 2 bases short, with 15 bases between. CDR3 length equals 15 residues. CDR3: CASSRSGSGQETQYF. CDR3 DNA sequence: TGTGCCAGCAGTCGCTCTGGTAGCGGTCAAGAGACCCAGTACTTC.

The V and J genes are TRBV11-2 and TRBJ2-7; 7 bases align to TRBD2. Germline V gene sequence: CDR1 SGHAT, CDR2 FQNNGV. The V segment lost 0 bases and the J segment 5 bases; nucleotides outside the gene matches: 7. The CDR3 length is 15 residues. The CDR3 DNA is TGTGCCAGCAGCTTAGATTTAGGACTAGAGAACGAGCAGTACTTC. This gives the protein CASSLDLGLENEQYF.

This clone was detected a few times. The V gene is TRBV23-1, the J gene TRBJ2-3; D unresolved. Being an ORF, TRBV23-1 has a function that is uncertain. Trimming removed 1 base from V and 0 bases from J, with 11 bases in between. The CDR3 has 16 residues. Here the CDR3 reads CASSQCTVGSTDTQYF. The DNA for the CDR3 is TGCGCCAGCAGTCAATGTACAGTCGGCAGCACAGATACGCAGTATTTT.

The chain links TRBV2 to TRBJ2-3; 12 bases map to TRBD2. Germline lookup yields CDR1 SNHLY and CDR2 FYNNEI. With 7 bases clipped from V and 0 bases from J, the junction kept 11 bases outside the gene matches. The CDR3 covers 18 residues. The DNA for the CDR3 is TGTGCCAGCACCGGGGGACTAGCGGGCCTGAGTAGCACAGATACGCAGTATTTT. Translated, it gives CASTGGLAGLSSTDTQYF.

The chain joins TRBV7-9 to TRBJ2-7, with 9 bases identical to TRBD1. The trim removed 5 bases at V and 1 base at J, leaving 6 bases unmatched. CDR1 and CDR2 (germline): SEHNR, FQNEAQ (reference sequence). The CDR3 has 15 amino acids. The CDR3 DNA is TGTGCCAGCAGCCCGTATGGGACAGGGTCCTACGAGCAGTACTTC. Its translation: CASSPYGTGSYEQYF.

In regard to this clone: The identical CDR3 is also encoded by other nucleotide sequences in the sample. The chain uses TRBV7-2 and TRBJ1-4, with a weak D call TRBD1 (5 bases). The germline V gene has CDR1 SGHTA and CDR2 FQGNSA. The CDR3 length is 14 residues. The V and J ends lost 1 base and 2 bases respectively, with 5 bases between them. The chain's CDR3 is CASSLGGTNEKLFF. The CDR3 coding sequence is TGTGCCAGCAGCTTAGGGGGCACTAATGAAAAACTGTTTTTT.

The chain carries TRBV4-1 and TRBJ2-5; TRBD2 matches 7 bases. The CDR3 is 17 amino acids. V gave up 0 bases and J gave up 1 base; unmatched junction bases: 8. Germline values: CDR1 MGHRA, CDR2 YSYEKL. The CDR3 DNA sequence: TGCGCCAGCAGCCAAGAAGAAGGGAGGGATCTCCAAGAGACCCAGTACTTC. Amino acid sequence: CASSQEEGRDLQETQYF.

The rearrangement uses TRBV28 and TRBJ2-7, with D possibly TRBD1 on 5 matching bases. V lost 5 bases and J lost 2, with 16 bases in between. The CDR3 has 15 residues. Germline assignment: CDR1 MDHEN and CDR2 SYDVKM. The CDR3 spells CASSPRGQGTYEQYF. CDR3 in DNA: TGTGCCAGCAGTCCCAGAGGCCAGGGAACCTACGAGCAGTACTTC.